What follows are 27 T cell receptor beta chains derived from one specimen sequenced in a study of blood T cells in healthy people across ages. A sample-barcoded 5' primer and a J-beta primer mix were used in a second PCR of roughly 6 to 12 cycles. TCRdb independently ran MiXCR on the 5' RACE reads; one entry per CDR3 protein. Of fewer than 650,000 distinct CDR3 sequences in the sample, around 27% were seen once. This sample was also put to use in a study of T cells of mothers and their children.

The sample comprised blood. Receptors originate from a boy aged 2 to 9 in good health.

In this sample, this clonotype turned up a few times. The chain carries TRBV3-1 and TRBJ2-5; TRBD2 aligns across 7 bases. The DNA end favors TRBJ2-1, so the J call may be wrong. CDR3 size: 14 residues. Germline-derived CDR1 and CDR2 are LGHDT and YNNKEL (reference sequence). The CDR3 loop reads CASSPGGTSSEQFF. DNA of the CDR3: TGTGCCAGCAGCCCGGGGGGTACTTCCAGTGAGCAGTTCTTC.

This clonotype was seen only a few times. The J gene is TRBJ2-5, the V gene TRBV5-4; D is undetermined. The last part of the DNA fits TRBJ2-1 better; the J call may be wrong. Germline CDR1 SGHNT, CDR2 YYREEE (reference sequence). The CDR3 extends over 13 amino acids. This CDR3 is CASSVGPQDEQFF. Written as DNA, the CDR3 is TGTGCCAGCAGCGTGGGCCCTCAGGATGAGCAGTTCTTC.

This clonotype turned up a few times. This chain connects TRBV5-1 to TRBJ2-5; 8 nucleotides align to TRBD2. V lost 3 bases to trimming and J lost 2 bases; unmatched junction nucleotides: 9. The CDR3 contains 16 residues. The germline gives CDR1 SGHRS, CDR2 YFSETQ. CDR3 loop: CASSSLAASGQETQYF. The CDR3 DNA reads TGCGCCAGCAGCTCCCTAGCGGCTAGCGGGCAAGAGACCCAGTACTTC.

The table lists this clonotype with a few counts. The chain carries TRBV6-6 and TRBJ2-5; weak D call: TRBD2 (6 bases). Germline V CDR1 and CDR2: MNHNY, SVGAGI (reference sequence). V was clipped by 2 bases and J by 0 bases, with 10 bases between them. This CDR3 is 15 amino acids long. The CDR3 DNA reads as TGTGCCAGCAGTTACCGGACTACCCACCAAGAGACCCAGTACTTC. Its translation is CASSYRTTHQETQYF.

This chain joins TRBV7-9 and TRBJ2-7; D may be TRBD1 (5 bases). CDR1 is SEHNR and CDR2 is FQNEAQ in the germline V gene (reference sequence). V was trimmed by 5 bases and J by 3 bases, leaving 14 bases between them. The CDR3 loop spans 14 amino acids. The CDR3 spells CASSPPTDFYEQYF. The CDR3 nucleotides read TGTGCCAGCAGCCCCCCGACAGACTTCTACGAGCAGTACTTC.

The chain links TRBV12-5 to TRBJ1-4, with D hard to call. The CDR3 extends over 14 amino acids. Germline lookup yields CDR1 LGHNT and CDR2 FRNRAP. The V end lost 5 bases, the J end lost 4 bases, and 11 bases lay between the germline ends. The CDR3 coding sequence is TGTGCTAGTGGTGAAAGCGGACGTAATGAAAAACTGTTTTTT. The encoded protein is CASGESGRNEKLFF.

This clonotype has a handful of counts. This rearrangement joins TRBV11-2 to TRBJ1-1, with a possible D match to TRBD1 (5 bases). The CDR3 is 11 residues long. The V end lost 6 bases, the J end lost 8 bases, and 10 bases lay between the germline ends. Germline V lookup: CDR1 SGHAT, CDR2 FQNNGV. CDR3 sequence reads: CASSWGREAFF. CDR3 bases: TGTGCCAGCAGTTGGGGGAGAGAAGCTTTCTTT.

This clonotype came up a few times. The genes are TRBV29-1 and TRBJ2-2; 7 bases fit TRBD1. V dropped 7 bases and J dropped 2; count of bases not matched to a gene: 4. The CDR3 consists of 13 residues. The germline V gene encodes CDR1 SQVTM and CDR2 ANQGSEA. The CDR3 sequence is CSAGTENTGELFF. CDR3 in DNA: TGCAGCGCCGGGACAGAAAACACCGGGGAGCTGTTTTTT.

This clonotype was seen a few times. A read error may account for a junction end that differs from germline. CDR3 in amino acids: CASSSSALGGYEQYF. The CDR3 DNA follows: TGCGCCAGCAGCTCATCGGCCCTCGGGGGCTACGAGCAGTACTTC. The chain joins TRBV7-9 to TRBJ2-7; D might be TRBD2 (6 bases). This CDR3 has 15 residues. CDR1 is SEHNR and CDR2 is FQNEAQ in the germline V gene (reference sequence). Drawing the rest from reference TRBV7-9 and TRBJ2-7, the complete variable domain is DTGVSQNPRHKITKRGQNVTFRCDPISEHNRLYWYRQTLGQGPEFLTYFQNEAQLEKSRLLSDRFSAERPKGSFSTLEIQRTEQGDSAMYLCASSSSALGGYEQYFGPGTRLTVT.

In its sample, this clonotype was seen a few times. The J gene is TRBJ1-6, the V gene TRBV20-1; no clear D. CDR1 is DFQATT, CDR2 SNEGSKA, per germline (reference sequence). Trimming took off 6 bases at V and 2 bases at J, with 8 bases between the two ends. The CDR3 is 13 residues long. The CDR3 DNA reads as TGCAGTGCGAAAACAGCCTATAATTCACCCCTCCACTTT. As protein: CSAKTAYNSPLHF.

The table lists this clonotype with a few counts. The germline gene is not matched at one end of the junction; a read error may be the cause. This chain links TRBV3-1 with TRBJ2-5, with D perhaps TRBD2 (6 bases). The germline gives CDR1 LGHDT, CDR2 YNNKEL (reference sequence). CDR3 length: 15 residues. CDR3: CASSQVGGSAETQYF. CDR3 in DNA: TGTGCCAGCAGTCAAGTGGGGGGATCGGCAGAGACCCAGTACTTC.

This clonotype showed up just a few times. The rearrangement links TRBV6-2 or TRBV6-3 to TRBJ2-1; tentatively, D is TRBD1 (6 bases). The end of the DNA fits TRBJ2-5 better, so the J call may be wrong. The CDR3 sequence is 14 residues long. CDR1 and CDR2 from the germline V gene are MNHEY and SVGEGT. CDR3: CASSSWDTPETQYF. As DNA, the CDR3 is TGTGCCAGCAGTTCCTGGGACACCCCAGAGACCCAGTACTTC.

The chain combines TRBV15 with TRBJ2-5, with TRBD2 as a possible D gene (6 bases). The CDR3 is 16 residues long. Germline V gene data show CDR1 as LNHNV and CDR2 as YYDKDF (reference sequence). V shed 5 bases and J shed 2 bases, with 18 bases lying between them. CDR3 coding DNA: TGTGCCACCAGCCCGCGAGCGGGTGGGATACAAGAGACCCAGTACTTC. Encoded protein: CATSPRAGGIQETQYF.

The sample holds a few counts of this clonotype. The chain combines TRBV20-1 with TRBJ1-1, with D possibly TRBD1 on 5 matching bases. V was pared by 0 bases and J by 3 bases, with 11 bases between. Germline CDR1 is DFQATT and CDR2 is SNEGSKA (reference sequence). The CDR3 length is 14 residues. The CDR3 region has the DNA TGCAGTGCTAGAGATGCGGGGGTGGACACTGAAGCTTTCTTT. Protein product: CSARDAGVDTEAFF.

In this sample, this clonotype turned up a few times. The rearrangement links TRBV12-3 or TRBV12-4 to TRBJ2-7, with a tentative D call TRBD2 (5 bases). The CDR3 sequence is 14 residues long. Deletions cut 5 bases from V and 6 bases from J, with 17 bases between. CDR3 sequence reads: CASSRNDGVREQYF. The CDR3 nucleotides read TGTGCCAGCAGTAGGAATGACGGGGTGCGCGAGCAGTACTTC.

V is TRBV4-1 and J is TRBJ2-3, with D perhaps TRBD2 (6 bases). Looked up from germline, CDR1 is MGHRA and CDR2 is YSYEKL. The CDR3 is 16 residues long. Trimming took 1 base from V and 4 from J, leaving 15 bases between them. CDR3 nucleotides: TGCGCCAGCAGCCAAGCGGGAGCGGTTACATCAGATACGCAGTATTTT. Translated, it gives CASSQAGAVTSDTQYF.

The chain combines TRBV9 with TRBJ2-4; tentative D call: TRBD1 (5 bases). The CDR3 runs to 13 residues. Germline assignment: CDR1 SGDLS and CDR2 YYNGEE. V was pared by 4 bases and J by 5 bases, with 10 bases between. CDR3 protein: CASSPQGENIQYF. The DNA of the CDR3 is TGTGCCAGCAGCCCGCAGGGTGAAAACATTCAGTACTTC.

The chain links TRBV12-3 or TRBV12-4 to TRBJ2-4; possible D gene TRBD1, 6 bases. This CDR3 is 14 amino acids long. The germline V and J ends were trimmed by 1 base and 8 bases, with 12 bases remaining between them. As DNA, the CDR3 is TGTGCCAGCAGTTTAGGAACAGGGTGGCACATTCAGTACTTC. Its protein is CASSLGTGWHIQYF.

This chain uses TRBV7-9 with TRBJ2-3; 8 nucleotides line up with TRBD2. Germline CDR1 SEHNR, CDR2 FQNEAQ (reference sequence). V shed 3 bases, J shed 4 bases, and the junction held 12 bases outside the gene matches. The CDR3 length is 17 residues. The chain's CDR3 is CASSLSVGGASSDTQYF. CDR3 sequence (DNA): TGTGCCAGCAGCTTGTCTGTCGGGGGGGCGTCATCAGATACGCAGTATTTT.

The gene calls are TRBV6-5 and TRBJ1-6; 8 bases fit TRBD1. The CDR3 has 19 amino acids. Germline lookup yields CDR1 MNHEY and CDR2 SVGAGI. V lost 2 bases to trimming and J lost 2 bases; unmatched junction nucleotides: 11. The CDR3 loop is CASSYTSPDRGTYNSPLHF. The CDR3, as DNA: TGTGCCAGCAGTTACACGTCGCCTGACAGGGGAACCTATAATTCACCCCTCCACTTT.

This clonotype was seen once. The chain couples TRBV7-3 to TRBJ2-1, with 9 positions matching TRBD2. Germline V lookup: CDR1 SGHTA, CDR2 FQGTGA. V lost 2 bases, J lost 0 bases, and 14 bases stayed unmatched. The CDR3 is 20 residues long. CDR3 sequence: CASSLYGGGDLLSSYNEQFF. CDR3 nucleotides: TGTGCCAGCAGCTTATACGGCGGGGGGGACCTTCTGAGCTCCTACAATGAGCAGTTCTTC.

The chain recombines TRBV7-9 with TRBJ2-1, with a possible D match to TRBD2 (5 bases). CDR3 length: 17 amino acids. V was clipped by 5 bases and J by 0 bases, with 17 bases between them. CDR1 is SEHNR, CDR2 FQNEAQ, per germline (reference sequence). CDR3: CASSPRTRSRSYNEQFF. The CDR3 region has the DNA TGTGCCAGCAGCCCGAGAACTAGAAGCCGCTCCTACAATGAGCAGTTCTTC.

The J gene is TRBJ2-5, the V gene TRBV20-1, with a weak D call TRBD1 (5 bases). There are 14 residues in the CDR3. Trimming left V 5 bases short and J 4 bases short, with 17 bases between. Looked up from germline, CDR1 is DFQATT and CDR2 is SNEGSKA (reference sequence). CDR3 nucleotides: TGCAGTGCTTTTAAACAGGCGACTGGAGAGACCCAGTACTTC. The encoded protein is CSAFKQATGETQYF.

This clonotype was counted between two and nine times. This chain joins TRBV5-1 and TRBJ2-5; D is unclear. The J call may be mistaken, given a closer DNA end match to TRBJ2-1. CDR1 is SGHRS and CDR2 is YFSETQ in the germline V gene. CDR3 size: 18 residues. For the CDR3, the DNA is TGCGCCAGCAGACCCCCGACCAGGTCCGTGGTCCTAGACAATGAGCAGTTCTTC. Translated, it gives CASRPPTRSVVLDNEQFF.

At least ten counts were recorded for this clonotype. The rearrangement uses TRBV10-3 and TRBJ2-5, with 15 positions matching TRBD2. The tail of the sequence fits TRBJ2-1 better, so the J call may be wrong. The CDR3 has 16 amino acids. Germline V gene lookup returns CDR1 ENHRY and CDR2 SYGVKD. The CDR3 DNA follows: TGTGCCATCCGGCCGGGACTAGCGGGGGGATTGGATGAGCAGTTCTTC. Translated, it gives CAIRPGLAGGLDEQFF.

The chain employs TRBV7-9 and TRBJ2-5; no firm D call. This CDR3 spans 16 amino acids. Trimming pared 4 bases from V and 2 bases from J, leaving 17 bases between. Germline V gene data show CDR1 as SEHNR and CDR2 as FQNEAQ (reference sequence). CDR3 loop: CASSSITVPEQETQYF. The DNA of the CDR3 is TGTGCCAGCAGCTCAATTACGGTACCGGAGCAAGAGACCCAGTACTTC.

This clonotype was detected only a few times. The gene calls are TRBV20-1 and TRBJ1-1; no clear D. Germline V CDR1 and CDR2: DFQATT, SNEGSKA (reference sequence). V was pared by 0 bases and J by 1 base, with 3 bases between. The CDR3 is 12 amino acids. Here the CDR3 DNA reads TGCAGTGCTAGAGATCAGAACACTGAAGCTTTCTTT. This sequence encodes CSARDQNTEAFF.